Listed below are T cell receptor beta chains from one sample, sequenced in a study of shared clonotypes between healthy human individuals. Sequenced by immunoSEQ multiplex PCR; TCRdb stores in-frame clones only, minus some. The top ten clones hold around 12% of a sample with roughly 500,000 clones, approximately 78% of them seen once. Specimen: PBMCs. The receptors shown here come from a woman in her forties in good health. Some clones in this sample may be carry-over from other donors' samples. Each CDR3 is given with its conserved first and last residue. D genes are given only for firm matches. A clone size is listed for some rows: how often the clone was seen (once, few, many), or a class if it is expanded.

18 TRBJ2-3 TRBV7-8 TRBD2 . CASSPLRGGGRATDTQYF TGTGCCAGCAGCCCGCTCCGTGGTGGTGGGAGGGCCACAGATACGCAGTATTTT
15 TRBJ2-7 TRBV11-2 TRBD1 . CASSFQGAPGYEQYF TGTGCCAGCAGCTTTCAGGGGGCGCCCGGCTACGAGCAGTACTTC
16 TRBJ2-5 TRBV7-9 TRBD1 . CASSPRGVRGQETQYF TGTGCCAGCAGCCCTAGGGGAGTCAGGGGGCAGGAGACCCAGTACTTC
19 TRBJ2-1 TRBV10-2 TRBD2 many CASSAGTGLASGRFNEQFF TGCGCCAGCAGCGCCGGGACAGGGTTGGCTAGCGGGAGGTTCAATGAGCAGTTCTTC
13 TRBJ2-6 TRBV6-1 . . CASTFSGANVLTF TGTGCCAGCACTTTCTCTGGGGCCAACGTCCTGACTTTC
16 TRBJ2-2 TRBV7-3 . . CASSLMRTKNTGELFF TGTGCCAGCAGCTTAATGAGGACAAAAAACACCGGGGAGCTGTTTTTT
15 TRBJ2-2 TRBV18 . . CASSPGILNTGELFF TGTGCCAGCTCACCAGGGATCCTAAACACCGGGGAGCTGTTTTTT
16 TRBJ1-1 TRBV18 . . CASSPETNVLGTEAFF TGTGCCAGCTCACCGGAGACAAACGTATTGGGCACTGAAGCTTTCTTT
13 TRBJ2-1 TRBV9 . . CASSVTFTNEQFF TGTGCCAGCAGCGTAACCTTCACCAATGAGCAGTTCTTC
13 TRBJ1-1 TRBV6-1 . few CASSPGEGTEAFF TGTGCCAGCAGTCCAGGGGAGGGGACTGAAGCTTTCTTT
14 TRBJ2-7 TRBV7-8 . . CASSSTPMTYEQYF TGTGCCAGCAGCTCGACACCCATGACCTACGAGCAGTACTTC
14 TRBJ2-3 TRBV12-5 . . CASGSDRSTDTQYF TGTGCTAGTGGTTCGGACAGAAGCACAGATACGCAGTATTTT
17 TRBJ2-3 TRBV7-2 TRBD2 . CASSKPGALAGTDTQYF TGTGCCAGCAGCAAGCCAGGTGCTCTAGCGGGCACAGATACGCAGTATTTT
14 TRBJ1-3 TRBV5-1 . . CASSTGDTRDTIYF TGCGCCAGCAGCACCGGGGACACTAGGGACACCATATATTTT
15 TRBJ1-6 TRBV27 . . CASSYRPGPLVPLHF TGTGCCAGCAGTTATCGGCCCGGGCCTTTGGTACCCCTCCACTTT
16 TRBJ2-3 TRBV5-1 TRBD2 . CASSLVTSMGTDTQYF TGCGCCAGCAGCCTGGTGACTAGCATGGGGACAGATACGCAGTATTTT
13 TRBJ1-2 TRBV28 . . CASSLYGVDGYTF TGTGCCAGCAGTTTATACGGGGTGGATGGCTACACCTTC
15 TRBJ1-5 TRBV5-1 . . CASSLASGHNQPQHF TGCGCCAGCAGCTTGGCCTCCGGACACAATCAGCCCCAGCATTTT
13 TRBJ2-5 TRBV5-1 TRBD1 few CASSWQGEETQYF TGCGCCAGCAGCTGGCAGGGGGAAGAGACCCAGTACTTC
15 TRBJ2-7 TRBV4-2 TRBD2 . CASSQGLAGAYEQYF TGTGCCAGCAGCCAAGGACTAGCGGGAGCCTACGAGCAGTACTTC
13 TRBJ2-1 TRBV30 . . CAWGRGGKNEQFF TGTGCCTGGGGAAGGGGGGGGAAGAATGAGCAGTTCTTC
16 TRBJ2-6 TRBV4-2 . once CASSQGRNSGANVLTF TGTGCCAGCAGCCAAGGACGTAACTCTGGGGCCAACGTCCTGACTTTC
11 TRBJ2-7 TRBV29-1 TRBD1 many CSVDRGSEQYF TGCAGCGTGGACAGGGGGTCCGAGCAGTACTTC
14 TRBJ1-1 TRBV4-1 . few CASSRAGMNTEAFF TGCGCCAGCAGCCGCGCAGGAATGAACACTGAAGCTTTCTTT
13 TRBJ1-2 TRBV2 TRBD1 . CASSAGTGYGYTF TGTGCCAGCAGTGCCGGGACAGGGTATGGCTACACCTTC
13 TRBJ2-7 TRBV12-5 TRBD2 few CASGLAGGSEQYF TGTGCTAGTGGTTTGGCGGGAGGGTCCGAGCAGTACTTC
17 TRBJ1-5 TRBV5-8 . once CASSLVRSTYSNQPQHF TGTGCCAGCAGCTTGGTCCGCTCGACATATAGCAATCAGCCCCAGCATTTT
13 TRBJ1-5 TRBV6-6 . . CASSSQGNQPQHF TGTGCCAGCAGTTCGCAGGGCAATCAGCCCCAGCATTTT
14 TRBJ2-7 TRBV9 TRBD1 . CASSSGTGGYEQYF TGTGCCAGCAGTTCCGGGACAGGGGGCTACGAGCAGTACTTC
13 TRBJ2-7 TRBV6-1 . . CASSVSETYEQYF TGTGCCAGCAGTGTGTCAGAGACCTACGAGCAGTACTTC
13 TRBJ2-2 TRBV28 . . CASSPGDTGELFF TGTGCCAGCAGTCCCGGGGACACCGGGGAGCTGTTTTTT
16 TRBJ2-7 TRBV6-4 . . CASSSPPRPSSYEQYF TGTGCCAGCAGTTCCCCCCCTCGCCCCAGCTCCTACGAGCAGTACTTC
16 TRBJ2-3 TRBV28 TRBD2 . CASSFLAGARTDTQYF TGTGCCAGCAGTTTTCTAGCGGGAGCCCGCACAGATACGCAGTATTTT
14 TRBJ2-5 TRBV28 . . CASSAIGSQETQYF TGTGCCAGCAGCGCAATTGGCTCCCAAGAGACCCAGTACTTC
16 TRBJ2-1 TRBV6-1 TRBD2 . CASSEAVAGGYNEQFF TGTGCCAGCAGTGAAGCGGTAGCGGGAGGGTACAATGAGCAGTTCTTC
13 TRBJ1-4 TRBV30 . . CAWEGEANEKLFF TGTGCCTGGGAAGGGGAGGCTAATGAAAAACTGTTTTTT
16 TRBJ1-6 TRBV4-2 . many CASSQDRAAGGSPLHF TGTGCCAGCAGCCAAGATAGAGCGGCAGGAGGTTCACCCCTCCACTTT
16 TRBJ1-2 TRBV5-1 . . CASSDPGHLTLYGYTF TGCGCCAGCAGCGACCCGGGACACCTCACCCTATATGGCTACACCTTC
13 TRBJ1-5 TRBV5-1 . few CASSLSGRQPQHF TGCGCCAGCAGCTTGTCCGGGCGTCAGCCCCAGCATTTT
14 TRBJ2-2 TRBV2 TRBD2 . CASSFEREVGELFF TGTGCCAGCAGTTTTGAGCGGGAGGTCGGGGAGCTGTTTTTT
15 TRBJ2-1 TRBV7-6 . . CASSLAPTSLNEQFF TGTGCCAGCAGCTTAGCCCCTACTAGCCTCAATGAGCAGTTCTTC
15 TRBJ1-3 TRBV2 . . CASSEMRLAGNTIYF TGTGCCAGCAGTGAAATGCGGCTGGCTGGAAACACCATATATTTT
14 TRBJ2-7 TRBV5-8 TRBD1 . CASRLGQGAHEQYF TGTGCCAGCAGATTGGGCCAGGGGGCACACGAGCAGTACTTC
15 TRBJ2-4 TRBV27 TRBD1 . CASRAGWDRKNIQYF TGTGCCAGCCGGGCCGGGTGGGACAGGAAAAACATTCAGTACTTC
16 TRBJ2-2 TRBV7-9 . . CASSPYGTLNTGELFF TGTGCCAGCAGCCCCTATGGGACATTGAACACCGGGGAGCTGTTTTTT
12 TRBJ2-7 TRBV10-3 . . CAISLTGYEQYF TGTGCCATCAGCCTCACAGGCTACGAGCAGTACTTC
14 TRBJ2-5 TRBV7-2 . . CASSSPGRRETQYF TGTGCCAGCAGCTCGCCGGGACGGCGGGAGACCCAGTACTTC
16 TRBJ2-3 TRBV9 . few CASSDSPTGRADTQYF TGTGCCAGCAGCGACTCTCCTACTGGAAGGGCAGATACGCAGTATTTT
14 TRBJ1-2 TRBV6-1 . . CASSERGIKGGYTF TGTGCCAGCAGTGAACGCGGAATAAAGGGTGGCTACACCTTC
14 TRBJ2-2 TRBV28 . . CASSFWRDAGELFF TGTGCCAGCAGTTTTTGGCGAGACGCCGGGGAGCTGTTTTTT
13 TRBJ1-1 TRBV6-1 TRBD1 . CASSFGTGGAAFF TGTGCCAGCAGTTTTGGGACAGGGGGTGCAGCTTTCTTT
14 TRBJ1-4 TRBV19 . . CASSITGLGIKLFF TGTGCCAGTAGTATCACTGGGTTGGGGATAAAACTGTTTTTT
16 TRBJ2-1 TRBV11-3 TRBD2 . CASSPSAGGSHNEQFF TGTGCCAGCAGCCCCTCAGCGGGAGGGTCCCACAATGAGCAGTTCTTC